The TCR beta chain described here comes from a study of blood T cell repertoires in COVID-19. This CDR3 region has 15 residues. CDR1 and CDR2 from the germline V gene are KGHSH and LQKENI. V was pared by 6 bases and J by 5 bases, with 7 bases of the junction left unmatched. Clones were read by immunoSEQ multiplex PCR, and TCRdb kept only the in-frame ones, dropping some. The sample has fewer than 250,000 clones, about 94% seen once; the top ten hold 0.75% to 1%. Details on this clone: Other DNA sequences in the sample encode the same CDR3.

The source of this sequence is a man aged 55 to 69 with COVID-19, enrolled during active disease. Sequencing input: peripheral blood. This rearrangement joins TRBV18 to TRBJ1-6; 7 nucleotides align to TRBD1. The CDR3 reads CASSSRTGDNSPLHF. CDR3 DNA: TGTGCCAGCTCGAGTAGAACAGGGGATAATTCACCCCTCCACTTT.